The rows below give T cell receptor beta chains drawn from one sample of a study of blood T cell repertoires in COVID-19. Generated by immunoSEQ multiplex PCR, the TCRdb table keeps only in-frame clones and is missing some. This sample has over 45,000 clones; approximately 80% occur once, and the top ten carry around 21%. The sample was peripheral blood. The receptors shown here come from a man between 45 and 60 years old with active or convalescent COVID-19. Each CDR3 is given with its conserved first and last residue. D genes are given only for firm matches. A row's size may be missing; if present it is once, few, many or a size class.

>TRBJ1-1|.|.|TRBV2
CASRANRYTEAFF
TGTGCCAGCAGAGCTAACAGATACACTGAAGCTTTCTTT
>TRBJ2-5|TRBD1|.|TRBV18
CASSPPGTAQETQYF
TGTGCCAGCTCACCACCTGGGACAGCCCAAGAGACCCAGTACTTC
>TRBJ1-2|TRBD1|few|TRBV9
CASSEGTGTVSYGYTF
TGTGCCAGCAGCGAGGGGACAGGGACCGTGAGCTATGGCTACACCTTC
>TRBJ1-3|.|.|TRBV12-5
CASGLVQVEGNTIYF
TGTGCTAGTGGTTTGGTACAGGTGGAAGGAAACACCATATATTTT
>TRBJ1-2|.|.|TRBV6-1
CASSEVYSEGYTF
TGTGCCAGCAGTGAAGTCTACTCGGAGGGCTACACCTTC
>TRBJ2-2|TRBD2|.|TRBV10-1
CASSESGLAGAGELFF
TGCGCCAGCAGTGAGTCTGGACTAGCGGGGGCCGGGGAGCTGTTTTTT
>TRBJ2-7|.|.|TRBV6-5
CASSYQGFWYEQYF
TGTGCCAGCAGTTACCAGGGATTTTGGTACGAGCAGTACTTC
>TRBJ2-3|TRBD2|once|TRBV13
CASSLAGGRIGLTDTQYF
TGTGCCAGCAGCTTAGCGGGGGGGCGCATAGGCCTGACAGATACGCAGTATTTT
>TRBJ1-5|.|.|TRBV19
CASIGPGDQPQHF
TGTGCCAGTATTGGGCCAGGGGATCAGCCCCAGCATTTT
>TRBJ1-2|TRBD1|.|TRBV19
CASSIDRGQGRGYTF
TGTGCCAGTAGTATAGACCGGGGACAGGGACGTGGCTACACCTTC
>TRBJ2-5|.|.|TRBV24-1
CATSDAGTRQETQYF
TGTGCCACCAGTGACGCCGGGACTCGACAAGAGACCCAGTACTTC
>TRBJ1-2|.|few|TRBV7-8
CASSLSEGPNYGYTF
TGTGCCAGCAGCTTATCGGAGGGCCCTAACTATGGCTACACCTTC
>TRBJ1-2|.|.|TRBV20-1
CSARQYGYTF
TGCAGTGCTAGACAATATGGCTACACCTTC
>TRBJ1-2|.|.|TRBV19
CASSISGQGVEDYGYTF
TGTGCCAGTAGTATATCGGGACAAGGTGTGGAAGACTATGGCTACACCTTC
>TRBJ2-7|TRBD2|.|TRBV5-1
CASSLGAGEIYEQYF
TGCGCCAGCAGCTTGGGTGCGGGAGAGATTTACGAGCAGTACTTC
>TRBJ2-7|TRBD2|few|TRBV3-1/TRBV3-2
CASSHRGEYEQYF
TGTGCCAGCAGCCACCGGGGGGAGTACGAGCAGTACTTC
>TRBJ2-7|.|.|TRBV19
CASSISVAYEQYF
TGTGCCAGTAGTATATCCGTAGCCTACGAGCAGTACTTC
>TRBJ1-4|.|few|TRBV29-1
CSVRDIGEKLFF
TGCAGCGTTCGGGATATCGGTGAAAAACTGTTTTTT
>TRBJ2-3|TRBD1|few|TRBV7-3
CASRGQVSDTQYF
TGTGCCAGCAGGGGACAGGTTTCAGATACGCAGTATTTT
>TRBJ1-1|.|.|TRBV15
CATSREGEEAFF
TGTGCCACCAGCAGAGAGGGAGAGGAAGCTTTCTTT
>TRBJ1-1|.|.|TRBV5-4
CASSSLPVWRANTEAFF
TGTGCCAGCAGCTCACTACCTGTTTGGCGGGCGAACACTGAAGCTTTCTTT
>TRBJ2-1|TRBD2|.|TRBV10-3
CAISLGLAGRNNEQFF
TGTGCCATCAGCCTTGGACTAGCGGGACGAAACAATGAGCAGTTCTTC
>TRBJ2-4|TRBD2|.|TRBV9
CASSEIAGGKDIQYF
TGTGCCAGCAGCGAAATAGCGGGGGGGAAGGACATTCAGTACTTC
>TRBJ1-1|.|once|TRBV10-2
CASSGGWLDQAEAFF
TGCGCCAGCAGTGGAGGGTGGCTAGACCAAGCTGAAGCTTTCTTT
>TRBJ1-6|TRBD1|.|TRBV7-9
CASSLAETGANNSPLHF
TGTGCCAGCAGCTTAGCAGAAACAGGGGCGAATAATTCACCCCTCCACTTT
>TRBJ2-3|TRBD2|.|TRBV25-1
CASSEVTSGSTDTQYF
TGTGCCAGCAGTGAGGTGACTAGCGGGTCCACAGATACGCAGTATTTT
>TRBJ1-1|.|.|TRBV2
CASSGQLYTEAFF
TGTGCCAGCAGCGGACAGCTCTACACTGAAGCTTTCTTT
>TRBJ2-3|.|.|TRBV6-6
CASSGGLLADTQYF
TGTGCCAGCAGTGGGGGACTCCTCGCAGATACGCAGTATTTT
>TRBJ1-5|.|few|TRBV12-3/TRBV12-4
CASSLRDQPQHF
TGTGCCAGCAGTTTACGCGATCAGCCCCAGCATTTT
>TRBJ1-1|.|once|TRBV19
CASSTPQQGANTEAFF
TGTGCCAGTAGTACACCCCAACAGGGAGCGAACACTGAAGCTTTCTTT
>TRBJ2-3|.|.|TRBV2
CASSRGTDTQYF
TGTGCCAGCAGCAGGGGTACAGATACGCAGTATTTT
>TRBJ1-1|.|.|TRBV7-8
CASSPPSVGPAEAFF
TGTGCCAGCAGCCCCCCCTCCGTGGGCCCTGCTGAAGCTTTCTTT
>TRBJ1-1|.|.|TRBV30
CAWGDSYTEAFF
TGTGCCTGGGGTGACTCGTACACTGAAGCTTTCTTT
>TRBJ2-7|.|.|TRBV5-4
CASSYVTGGFTRSYEQYF
TGTGCCAGCAGCTACGTGACCGGGGGTTTTACCCGCTCCTACGAGCAGTACTTC
>TRBJ1-6|.|few|TRBV7-8
CASSLNESPLHF
TGTGCCAGCAGCTTAAACGAGTCACCCCTCCACTTT
>TRBJ2-7|TRBD2|.|TRBV6-5
CASGPGLAVEQYF
TGTGCCAGCGGGCCGGGACTAGCGGTCGAGCAGTACTTC
>TRBJ1-1|TRBD1|.|TRBV9
CASSVRGTVPEGEAFF
TGTGCCAGCAGCGTAAGGGGGACAGTCCCGGAAGGGGAAGCTTTCTTT